This TCR beta chain emerged from a study of T cells in Graves' hyperthyroidism and ophthalmopathy. Overall study: Peripheral blood was collected at initial diagnosis, before any treatment. Whole-study results and caveats: Most thyroid clonotypes expanded above 0.001 appeared in blood too.

Amplification of TCR beta CDR3 regions used RNA as the template. A set of HTBI primers served as the primers for a first-round RT-PCR of the TCR CDR3. In TCRdb, the multiplex PCR reads were re-called with MiXCR into one record per CDR3 protein. The sample consists of approximately 430,000 distinct CDR3 sequences, roughly 14% of them appearing once. The CDR3 extends over 15 amino acids. CDR1 is SGHTA, CDR2 FQGNSA, per germline. V was shortened by 5 bases and J by 3 bases, with 14 bases between the two germline ends. In this sample, this clonotype turned up many times. What it binds is not known. With duration under 3 months, ophthalmopathy was active: Clinical Activity Score at least 3, NOSPECS at least 4.

The material sequenced was blood. This TCR was sampled from a man in his late teens or twenties with Graves' ophthalmopathy. The chain recombines TRBV7-2 with TRBJ1-5; D gene uncertain. In DNA, the CDR3 is TGTGCCAGCAGCGGTGGCATCTCTCACAATCAGCCCCAGCATTTT. It translates to CASSGGISHNQPQHF. Full variable domain (remainder filled in from reference TRBV7-2 and TRBJ1-5): GAGVSQSPSNKVTEKGKDVELRCDPISGHTALYWYRQSLGQGLEFLIYFQGNSAPDKSGLPSDRFSAERTGGSVSTLTIQRTQQEDSAVYLCASSGGISHNQPQHFGDGTRLSIL.